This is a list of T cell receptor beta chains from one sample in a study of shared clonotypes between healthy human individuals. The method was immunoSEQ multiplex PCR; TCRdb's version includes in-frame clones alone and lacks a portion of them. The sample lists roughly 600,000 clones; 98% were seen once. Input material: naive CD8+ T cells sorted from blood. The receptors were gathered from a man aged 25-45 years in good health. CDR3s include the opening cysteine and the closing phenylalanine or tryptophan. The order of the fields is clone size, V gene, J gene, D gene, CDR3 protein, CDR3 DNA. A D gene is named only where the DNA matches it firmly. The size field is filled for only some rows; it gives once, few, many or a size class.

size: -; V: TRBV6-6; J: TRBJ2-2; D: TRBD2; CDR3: CASNPLAGAFGELFF; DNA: TGTGCCAGCAACCCGCTAGCGGGAGCTTTCGGGGAGCTGTTTTTT
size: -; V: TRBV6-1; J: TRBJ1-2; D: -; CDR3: CASREGKYGYTF; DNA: TGTGCCAGCAGGGAGGGAAAATATGGCTACACCTTC
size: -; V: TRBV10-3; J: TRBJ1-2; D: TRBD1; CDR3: CAISDLGQGPSYGYTF; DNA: TGTGCCATCAGTGATCTTGGACAGGGGCCTAGCTATGGCTACACCTTC
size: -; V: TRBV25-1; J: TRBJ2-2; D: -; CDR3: CASSERLHDGELFF; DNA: TGTGCCAGCAGTGAAAGACTCCACGACGGGGAGCTGTTTTTT
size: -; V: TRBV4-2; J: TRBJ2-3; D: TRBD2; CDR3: CASSPRTSGRGTDTQYF; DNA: TGTGCCAGCAGCCCCCGTACTAGCGGGAGGGGTACAGATACGCAGTATTTT
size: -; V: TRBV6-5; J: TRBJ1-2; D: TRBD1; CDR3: CASSGTGFSYGYTF; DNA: TGTGCCAGCAGTGGGACAGGGTTCTCCTATGGCTACACCTTC
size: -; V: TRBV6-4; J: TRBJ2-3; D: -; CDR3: CASSDSWDITDTQYF; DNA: TGTGCCAGCAGTGACTCGTGGGATATCACAGATACGCAGTATTTT
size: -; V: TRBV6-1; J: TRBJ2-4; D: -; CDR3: CASSGRAVNIQYF; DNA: TGTGCCAGCAGTGGACGGGCTGTAAACATTCAGTACTTC
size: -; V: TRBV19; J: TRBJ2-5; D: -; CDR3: CASSIEQGWETQYF; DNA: TGTGCCAGTAGTATAGAGCAGGGATGGGAGACCCAGTACTTC
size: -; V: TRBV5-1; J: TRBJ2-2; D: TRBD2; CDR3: CASRQLAGGNTGELFF; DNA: TGCGCCAGCCGCCAACTAGCGGGAGGGAACACCGGGGAGCTGTTTTTT
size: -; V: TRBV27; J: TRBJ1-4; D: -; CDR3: CASSTPGGELFF; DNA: TGTGCCAGCAGCACACCGGGGGGAGAGCTGTTTTTT
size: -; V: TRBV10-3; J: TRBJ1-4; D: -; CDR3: CAISGEGEKLFF; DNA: TGTGCCATCAGTGGCGAGGGTGAAAAACTGTTTTTT
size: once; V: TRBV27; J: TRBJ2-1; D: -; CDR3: CASSLIGPSSYNEQFF; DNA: TGTGCCAGCAGTTTAATTGGGCCCAGCTCCTACAATGAGCAGTTCTTC
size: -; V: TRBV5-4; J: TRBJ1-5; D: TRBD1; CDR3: CASSETGEGGNQPQHF; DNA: TGTGCCAGCAGCGAAACAGGGGAGGGGGGCAATCAGCCCCAGCATTTT
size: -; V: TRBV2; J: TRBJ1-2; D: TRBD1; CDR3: CASTSGTGVFYGYTF; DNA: TGTGCCAGCACCTCCGGGACAGGGGTCTTTTATGGCTACACCTTC
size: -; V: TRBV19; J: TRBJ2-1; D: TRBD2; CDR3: CASSPGLAGYEQFF; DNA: TGTGCCAGTAGTCCGGGACTAGCGGGATATGAGCAGTTCTTC
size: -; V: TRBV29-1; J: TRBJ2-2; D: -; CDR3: CSVEEGTGELFF; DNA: TGCAGCGTTGAAGAGGGGACCGGGGAGCTGTTTTTT
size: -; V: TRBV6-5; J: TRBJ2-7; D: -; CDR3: CASSYGVPSYEQYF; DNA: TGTGCCAGCAGTTACGGGGTCCCCTCCTACGAGCAGTACTTC
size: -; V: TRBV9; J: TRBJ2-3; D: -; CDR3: CASSVALGRTDTQYF; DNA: TGTGCCAGCAGCGTAGCCCTCGGCAGAACAGATACGCAGTATTTT
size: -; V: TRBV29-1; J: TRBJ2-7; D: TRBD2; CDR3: CSVEGVAGGPDEQYF; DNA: TGCAGCGTTGAAGGGGTGGCGGGAGGGCCGGACGAGCAGTACTTC
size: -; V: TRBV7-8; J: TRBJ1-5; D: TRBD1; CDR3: CASSPLGTGGDQPQHF; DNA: TGTGCCAGCAGCCCCCTAGGGACAGGGGGCGATCAGCCCCAGCATTTT
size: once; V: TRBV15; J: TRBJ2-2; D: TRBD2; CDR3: CATTGLAGGYTGELFF; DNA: TGTGCCACCACGGGACTAGCGGGAGGATACACCGGGGAGCTGTTTTTT
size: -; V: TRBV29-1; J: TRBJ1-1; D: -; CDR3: CSVERPLITEAFF; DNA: TGCAGCGTTGAGAGACCGCTAATTACTGAAGCTTTCTTT
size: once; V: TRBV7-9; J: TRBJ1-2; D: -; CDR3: CASSYGGGDSNYGYTF; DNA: TGTGCCAGCAGCTATGGCGGGGGAGACTCTAACTATGGCTACACCTTC
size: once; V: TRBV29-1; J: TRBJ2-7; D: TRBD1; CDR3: CSVEEEGQGYSYEQYF; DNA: TGCAGCGTTGAGGAAGAGGGACAGGGATATTCCTACGAGCAGTACTTC
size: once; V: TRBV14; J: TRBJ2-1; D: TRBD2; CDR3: CASSQESGTSGRVPAVDEQFF; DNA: TGTGCCAGCAGCCAAGAAAGTGGGACTAGCGGGAGAGTGCCGGCGGTGGATGAGCAGTTCTTC
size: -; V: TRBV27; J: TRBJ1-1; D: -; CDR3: CASSLTGNTEAFF; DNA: TGTGCCAGCAGTTTAACTGGGAACACTGAAGCTTTCTTT
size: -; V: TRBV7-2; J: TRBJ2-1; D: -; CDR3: CASTWGYFGQGRNNEQFF; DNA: TGTGCCAGCACCTGGGGGTATTTTGGTCAGGGGCGGAACAATGAGCAGTTCTTC
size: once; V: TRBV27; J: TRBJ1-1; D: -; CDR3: CASSVGNTEAFF; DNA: TGTGCCAGCAGTGTGGGGAACACTGAAGCTTTCTTT
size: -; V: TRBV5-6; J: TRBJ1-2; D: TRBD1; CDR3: CASSLNPGQRIYGYTF; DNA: TGTGCCAGCAGCTTGAATCCGGGACAGAGAATCTATGGCTACACCTTC
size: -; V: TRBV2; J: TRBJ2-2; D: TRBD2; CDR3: CASSEPRTSGDTGELFF; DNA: TGTGCCAGCAGTGAACCCCGGACTAGCGGAGACACCGGGGAGCTGTTTTTT
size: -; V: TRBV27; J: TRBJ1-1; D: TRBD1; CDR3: CASSRDRADMNTEAFF; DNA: TGTGCCAGCAGCAGGGACAGAGCCGACATGAACACTGAAGCTTTCTTT
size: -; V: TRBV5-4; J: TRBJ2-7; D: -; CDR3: CASSPRRESTNTNSYEQYF; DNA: TGTGCCAGCAGCCCTCGAAGAGAGAGCACCAATACCAACTCCTACGAGCAGTACTTC
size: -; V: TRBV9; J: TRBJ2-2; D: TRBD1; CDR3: CASSATGGVPGELFF; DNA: TGTGCCAGCAGCGCGACAGGGGGCGTTCCCGGGGAGCTGTTTTTT
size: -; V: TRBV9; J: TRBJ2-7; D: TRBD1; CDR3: CASSPQGTGDEQYF; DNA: TGTGCCAGCAGCCCCCAGGGGACAGGGGACGAGCAGTACTTC
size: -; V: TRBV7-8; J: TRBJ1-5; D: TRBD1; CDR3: CASSLVNPGGKGNQPQHF; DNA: TGTGCCAGCAGCTTAGTAAACCCAGGGGGTAAGGGCAATCAGCCCCAGCATTTT
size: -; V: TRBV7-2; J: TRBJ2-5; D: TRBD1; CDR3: CASSPWTGVQETQYF; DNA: TGTGCCAGCAGCCCTTGGACAGGGGTGCAGGAGACCCAGTACTTC
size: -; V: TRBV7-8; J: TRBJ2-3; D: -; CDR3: CASRDKGGTDTQYF; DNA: TGTGCCAGCCGCGATAAAGGGGGAACAGATACGCAGTATTTT
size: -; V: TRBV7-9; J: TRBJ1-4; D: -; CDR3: CASSLESEKLFF; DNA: TGTGCCAGCAGCTTAGAAAGCGAAAAACTGTTTTTT
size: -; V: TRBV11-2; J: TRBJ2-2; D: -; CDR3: CASSSPGGELFF; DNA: TGTGCCAGCAGCTCCCCTGGGGGGGAGCTGTTTTTT
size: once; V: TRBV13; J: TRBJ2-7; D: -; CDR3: CASSLWRAQVDEQYF; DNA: TGTGCCAGCAGCTTATGGCGAGCCCAGGTCGACGAGCAGTACTTC
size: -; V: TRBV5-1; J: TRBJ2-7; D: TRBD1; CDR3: CASSLGPGGSYEQYF; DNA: TGCGCCAGCAGCTTGGGCCCAGGGGGCTCCTACGAGCAGTACTTC
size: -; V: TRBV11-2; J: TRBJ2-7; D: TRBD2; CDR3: CASSLFCGIAGGRCHEQYF; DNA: TGTGCCAGCAGCTTGTTTTGTGGCATAGCGGGAGGGCGGTGCCACGAGCAGTACTTC
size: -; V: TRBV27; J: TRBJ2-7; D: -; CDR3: CASSLKGRAGYEQYF; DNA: TGTGCCAGCAGTTTAAAAGGCAGGGCGGGCTACGAGCAGTACTTC
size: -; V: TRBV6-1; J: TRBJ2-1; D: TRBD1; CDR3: CATGVYNEQFF; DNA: TGTGCGACAGGGGTATACAATGAGCAGTTCTTC
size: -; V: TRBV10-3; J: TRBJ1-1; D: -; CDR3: CAISESTAGGVNTEAFF; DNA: TGTGCCATCAGTGAGTCGACAGCCGGAGGCGTGAACACTGAAGCTTTCTTT
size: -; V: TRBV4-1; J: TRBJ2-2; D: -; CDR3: CASSPLSGELFF; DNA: TGCGCCAGCAGCCCCCTGTCCGGGGAGCTGTTTTTT
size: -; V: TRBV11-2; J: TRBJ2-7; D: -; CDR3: CASSSAATGSYEQYF; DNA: TGTGCCAGCAGCTCCGCGGCGACTGGCTCCTACGAGCAGTACTTC
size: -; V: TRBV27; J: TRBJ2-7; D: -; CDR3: CASSDNNEQYF; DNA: TGTGCCAGCAGTGATAATAACGAGCAGTACTTC
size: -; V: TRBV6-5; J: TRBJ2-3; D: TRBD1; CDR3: CASSSGTGSQTDTQYF; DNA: TGTGCCAGCAGTTCAGGGACAGGCAGTCAGACAGATACGCAGTATTTT
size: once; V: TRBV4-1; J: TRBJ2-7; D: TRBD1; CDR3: CASSQLSPGTAYEQYF; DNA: TGCGCCAGCAGCCAACTAAGCCCCGGGACAGCCTACGAGCAGTACTTC
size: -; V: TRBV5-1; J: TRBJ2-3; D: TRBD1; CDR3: CASSLLQGGTDTQYF; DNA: TGCGCCAGCAGCTTGTTGCAGGGGGGCACAGATACGCAGTATTTT